This T cell receptor (beta chain) was recovered during a study of naive and memory T cell subsets. Overall study findings and caveats: In CD4 and CD8 cells, diversity dropped from naive through EMRA. Possibly reflecting memory cells re-expressing CD45RA, a few larger clonotypes occurred in naive repertoires, especially CD8.

Two oligonucleotides, mixed equimolar, formed the beta constant-region primer covering TRBC1 and TRBC2. Ligated cDNA was amplified by four rounds of PCR with nested alpha and beta constant-region primers and SP2. Ligation attached a single-stranded oligonucleotide with a 12-nucleotide UMI and the SP2 primer to the cDNA 3' end. MiXCR was run by TCRdb on the UMI-ligation and nested PCR reads, yielding one entry per CDR3 protein. The sample includes 98,000 or so distinct CDR3 sequences, roughly 10% of them seen just once. This clonotype has at least ten counts. The antigen is not known. This CDR3 has 13 residues. Trimming took off 7 bases at V and 4 bases at J, with 14 bases between the two ends. Germline CDR1 SNHLY, CDR2 FYNNEI.

Material for sequencing was naive CD4+ T cells from blood. This sequence joins TRBV2 and TRBJ2-7; tentatively, D is TRBD2 (5 bases). This sequence was found in a human donor in good health. CDR3 sequence: CASKVSGLYEQYF. Written as DNA, the CDR3 is TGTGCCAGCAAGGTGAGCGGTCTTTACGAGCAGTACTTC.